These T cell receptor beta chains were read from a single sample in a study of shared clonotypes between healthy human individuals. Here immunoSEQ multiplex PCR was the method, and the copy in TCRdb shows in-frame clones only, minus some. The sample lists more than 500,000 clones, roughly 95% seen once, with 0.055% to 0.075% in the top ten. The material sequenced was naive CD4+ T cells sorted from blood. These receptors came from a woman between 25 and 40 years old in good health. Both conserved end residues are part of each CDR3. D genes are given only for firm matches. For some rows the clone size is stated as once, few or many, or as a class when expanded; others skip it.

v_call: TRBV4-1; j_call: TRBJ2-2; clone_size: .; d_call: .; cdr3_aa: CASSETGTKNTGELFF; cdr3_nt: TGCGCCAGCAGCGAAACCGGGACCAAGAACACCGGGGAGCTGTTTTTT
v_call: TRBV20-1; j_call: TRBJ2-5; clone_size: .; d_call: .; cdr3_aa: CSAKKETQYF; cdr3_nt: TGCAGTGCAAAAAAAGAGACCCAGTACTTC
v_call: TRBV2; j_call: TRBJ2-7; clone_size: .; d_call: .; cdr3_aa: CASSNIEGDYEQYF; cdr3_nt: TGTGCCAGCAGTAACATCGAGGGGGACTACGAGCAGTACTTC
v_call: TRBV30; j_call: TRBJ1-1; clone_size: .; d_call: TRBD1; cdr3_aa: CAWSSRTGQAFF; cdr3_nt: TGTGCCTGGAGTTCCCGGACAGGGCAAGCTTTCTTT
v_call: TRBV25-1; j_call: TRBJ2-4; clone_size: .; d_call: .; cdr3_aa: CASPGGGPKNIQYF; cdr3_nt: TGTGCCAGCCCGGGGGGCGGGCCCAAAAACATTCAGTACTTC
v_call: TRBV19; j_call: TRBJ2-7; clone_size: .; d_call: TRBD1; cdr3_aa: CASSVNRGPYEQYF; cdr3_nt: TGTGCCAGTAGTGTTAACAGGGGACCATACGAGCAGTACTTC
v_call: TRBV28; j_call: TRBJ2-7; clone_size: .; d_call: TRBD2; cdr3_aa: CASSQTTSGKPYEQYF; cdr3_nt: TGTGCCAGCAGTCAGACGACTAGCGGGAAACCCTACGAGCAGTACTTC
v_call: TRBV7-9; j_call: TRBJ2-1; clone_size: .; d_call: TRBD2; cdr3_aa: CASSELAGEYNEQFF; cdr3_nt: TGTGCCAGCAGCGAACTAGCGGGAGAGTACAATGAGCAGTTCTTC
v_call: TRBV30; j_call: TRBJ2-7; clone_size: .; d_call: .; cdr3_aa: CAYLRQFPTYEQYF; cdr3_nt: TGTGCCTACCTGAGACAGTTCCCGACCTACGAGCAGTACTTC
v_call: TRBV30; j_call: TRBJ1-5; clone_size: few; d_call: TRBD1; cdr3_aa: CAWSVPDRDTQPQHF; cdr3_nt: TGTGCCTGGAGTGTCCCGGACAGGGATACTCAGCCCCAGCATTTT
v_call: TRBV28; j_call: TRBJ1-1; clone_size: .; d_call: .; cdr3_aa: CASSTPTVRGTEAFF; cdr3_nt: TGTGCCAGCAGTACCCCGACAGTCCGGGGGACTGAAGCTTTCTTT
v_call: TRBV19; j_call: TRBJ2-3; clone_size: .; d_call: .; cdr3_aa: CASSRPNTDTQYF; cdr3_nt: TGTGCCAGTAGTCGACCGAACACAGATACGCAGTATTTT
v_call: TRBV28; j_call: TRBJ1-2; clone_size: .; d_call: .; cdr3_aa: CASSSPNIYGYTF; cdr3_nt: TGTGCCAGCAGTTCACCGAACATCTATGGCTACACCTTC
v_call: TRBV5-1; j_call: TRBJ2-7; clone_size: .; d_call: .; cdr3_aa: CASSLVLAEAYEQYF; cdr3_nt: TGCGCCAGCAGCTTGGTTCTAGCCGAAGCCTACGAGCAGTACTTC
v_call: TRBV28; j_call: TRBJ1-3; clone_size: .; d_call: .; cdr3_aa: CASRLPSGNTIYF; cdr3_nt: TGTGCCAGCCGCCTGCCCTCTGGAAACACCATATATTTT
v_call: TRBV7-9; j_call: TRBJ1-1; clone_size: .; d_call: .; cdr3_aa: CASSVRETEAFF; cdr3_nt: TGTGCCAGCAGCGTCAGGGAGACTGAAGCTTTCTTT
v_call: TRBV11-2; j_call: TRBJ1-2; clone_size: .; d_call: .; cdr3_aa: CASSPALDYGYTF; cdr3_nt: TGTGCCAGCAGCCCAGCCTTGGACTATGGCTACACCTTC
v_call: TRBV7-9; j_call: TRBJ2-7; clone_size: .; d_call: .; cdr3_aa: CASSSDRTIPREQYF; cdr3_nt: TGTGCCAGCAGCTCCGACAGGACAATACCAAGGGAGCAGTACTTC
v_call: TRBV9; j_call: TRBJ2-7; clone_size: .; d_call: .; cdr3_aa: CASSVFEFSSYEQYF; cdr3_nt: TGTGCCAGCAGCGTATTTGAATTTAGCTCCTACGAGCAGTACTTC
v_call: TRBV2; j_call: TRBJ2-1; clone_size: .; d_call: TRBD1; cdr3_aa: CASNEGQYNEQFF; cdr3_nt: TGTGCCAGCAATGAGGGACAGTACAATGAGCAGTTCTTC
v_call: TRBV20-1; j_call: TRBJ2-7; clone_size: .; d_call: .; cdr3_aa: CSVSSHEQYF; cdr3_nt: TGCAGTGTTAGTAGCCACGAGCAGTACTTC
v_call: TRBV6-1; j_call: TRBJ2-7; clone_size: .; d_call: .; cdr3_aa: CASRRGDYSYEQYF; cdr3_nt: TGTGCCAGCAGACGGGGTGACTACTCCTACGAGCAGTACTTC
v_call: TRBV19; j_call: TRBJ2-7; clone_size: .; d_call: TRBD1; cdr3_aa: CASSSPGQGGTYEQYF; cdr3_nt: TGTGCCAGTAGCTCGCCGGGACAGGGGGGGACCTACGAGCAGTACTTC
v_call: TRBV6-5; j_call: TRBJ2-7; clone_size: .; d_call: .; cdr3_aa: CASSNRRTYEQYF; cdr3_nt: TGTGCCAGCAGCAACAGGCGCACCTACGAGCAGTACTTC
v_call: TRBV7-9; j_call: TRBJ2-7; clone_size: .; d_call: TRBD2; cdr3_aa: CASSLGLLAGDRSYEQYF; cdr3_nt: TGTGCCAGCAGCTTAGGATTGCTAGCGGGAGATAGGTCCTACGAGCAGTACTTC
v_call: TRBV6-6; j_call: TRBJ1-2; clone_size: .; d_call: .; cdr3_aa: CASSYARGENYGYTF; cdr3_nt: TGTGCCAGCAGTTACGCCAGGGGTGAGAACTATGGCTACACCTTC
v_call: TRBV5-1; j_call: TRBJ1-3; clone_size: once; d_call: .; cdr3_aa: CASSLGGSGNTIYF; cdr3_nt: TGCGCCAGCAGCCTAGGGGGATCTGGAAACACCATATATTTT
v_call: TRBV29-1; j_call: TRBJ2-7; clone_size: .; d_call: .; cdr3_aa: CSVTDKFYEQYF; cdr3_nt: TGCAGCGTCACGGACAAATTCTACGAGCAGTACTTC
v_call: TRBV5-6; j_call: TRBJ1-2; clone_size: .; d_call: .; cdr3_aa: CASSLDGRSYGYTF; cdr3_nt: TGTGCCAGCAGCTTGGATGGCAGATCATATGGCTACACCTTC
v_call: TRBV28; j_call: TRBJ1-4; clone_size: .; d_call: .; cdr3_aa: CASSQWEREKLFF; cdr3_nt: TGTGCCAGCAGTCAATGGGAGAGGGAAAAACTGTTTTTT
v_call: TRBV29-1; j_call: TRBJ2-7; clone_size: .; d_call: .; cdr3_aa: CSFEGPRQGPYEQYF; cdr3_nt: TGCAGCTTTGAAGGCCCCCGGCAGGGCCCCTACGAGCAGTACTTC
v_call: TRBV14; j_call: TRBJ1-1; clone_size: .; d_call: .; cdr3_aa: CASSHLLGRGHWEAFF; cdr3_nt: TGTGCCAGCAGCCACCTTTTAGGACGGGGCCACTGGGAAGCTTTCTTT
v_call: TRBV19; j_call: TRBJ2-1; clone_size: .; d_call: TRBD2; cdr3_aa: CASSMGSLAGVYEQFF; cdr3_nt: TGTGCCAGTAGTATGGGATCGCTAGCGGGAGTTTATGAGCAGTTCTTC
v_call: TRBV28; j_call: TRBJ1-5; clone_size: .; d_call: .; cdr3_aa: CASSFSSVLNQPQHF; cdr3_nt: TGTGCCAGCAGTTTTTCATCGGTTTTGAATCAGCCCCAGCATTTT
v_call: TRBV7-2; j_call: TRBJ2-7; clone_size: .; d_call: .; cdr3_aa: CASSASYEQYF; cdr3_nt: TGTGCCAGCAGCGCCTCTTACGAGCAGTACTTC
v_call: TRBV25-1; j_call: TRBJ2-7; clone_size: .; d_call: TRBD1; cdr3_aa: CASSGGFSGTVPYEQYF; cdr3_nt: TGTGCCAGCAGTGGGGGCTTCTCAGGGACAGTCCCCTACGAGCAGTACTTC